These 24 T cell receptor gamma chains share one sample of origin, sequenced in a study of gamma delta lymphoproliferative disorders and STAT genes. TCRdb re-called the multiplex PCR reads with CATT. The sample consists of some 5,000 gamma-chain clones, approximately 8% of them appearing once. The receptor sequences were amplified from genomic DNA of peripheral blood mononuclear cells. The specimen sequenced was blood. These receptors all come from a human donor in good health.

A note on this clone: The TCRdb protein and the DNA translation do not line up at residue 5; the protein shown here was made by translating the DNA. The rearrangement links TRGV2 to TRGJ1 or TRGJ2. No J segment appears in TCRdb, so it was assigned here by matching the sequence to germline. CDR1 and CDR2 (germline): EGSNGY, YDSYNSKV. This CDR3 contains 11 residues. V dropped 6 bases and J dropped 1; count of bases not matched to a gene: 0. This CDR3 is CATWNYYKKLF. CDR3 nucleotide sequence: TGTGCCACCTGGAATTATTATAAGAAACTCTTT.

By frequency in the sample, this clone is medium-sized (0.01 to 0.1%). The gene calls are TRGV11 and TRGJ1 or TRGJ2. TCRdb supplies no J gene; here it was assigned by aligning the nucleotide sequence to germline. TRGV11 is annotated as an ORF whose role is uncertain. Unmatched junction bases numbered 3, after V lost 2 bases and J lost 2 bases. This CDR3 region has 14 residues. The CDR3 sequence: CACWIRPDYYKKLF. The DNA of the CDR3 is TGTGCCTGCTGGATTAGGCCCGATTATTATAAGAAACTCTTT.

By its share, this clone is medium-sized. The V call is TRGV10, the J call TRGJP1. The J gene, missing from TCRdb, was assigned here through DNA to germline matching. TRGV10 is an ORF, with its function uncertain. V shed 8 bases, J shed 0 bases, and the junction held 7 bases outside the gene matches. CDR3 length equals 15 residues. The CDR3: CAAWGAYTTGWFKIF. In nucleotides, the CDR3 is TGTGCTGCGTGGGGAGCATATACCACTGGTTGGTTCAAGATATTT.

CDR3 sequence (DNA): TGCGCGGGATTAAGCCCAAAACTCTTT. Its protein is CAGLSPKLF. The V gene is TRGV10; the J gene was not called. TRGV10 is sorted into the ORF group, with uncertain function. The CDR3 totals 9 residues.

By proportion, this clone is medium-sized (0.01 to 0.1%). V usage is TRGV4 and J usage is TRGJ1 or TRGJ2. Germline matching of the DNA provided the J gene here, since TCRdb leaves it blank. The germline CDR1 and CDR2 sequences are EGSTGY and YDSYTSSV. The CDR3 length is 12 residues. With V trimmed by 4 bases and J by 3 bases, 3 bases remained unmatched. The CDR3, as DNA: TGTGCCACCTGGGAGGGTTATTATAAGAAACTCTTT. This sequence encodes CATWEGYYKKLF.

In this sample, this clone is medium-sized. The rearrangement links TRGV9 to TRGJ1 or TRGJ2. Germline matching of the DNA provided the J gene here, since TCRdb leaves it blank. Germline CDR1 reads GITISATS; CDR2 reads ISYDGTV (reference sequence). V gave up 2 bases and J gave up 3 bases; unmatched junction bases: 7. This CDR3 is built from 14 residues. The DNA for the CDR3 is TGTGCCTTGTGGGAGGCTCACTTTTATTATAAGAAACTCTTT. This gives the protein CALWEAHFYYKKLF.

This clone was counted between two and nine times. TCRdb's listed protein matches a much larger clone and diverges from this DNA's translation at residue 5, likely through a read error; the protein shown comes from the DNA. The gene calls are TRGV4 and TRGJP1. The J gene, not given by TCRdb, was assigned here from a germline match of the nucleotide sequence. CDR1 EGSTGY and CDR2 YDSYTSSV come from the germline V gene. This CDR3 has 13 amino acids. After removal of 5 bases from V and 6 bases from J, the junction contained 6 bases not matched to a gene. The CDR3: CATWGGPGWFKIF. DNA of the CDR3: TGTGCCACCTGGGGCGGGCCTGGTTGGTTCAAGATATTT.

This clone is labeled as medium-sized (0.01 to 0.1%). This chain links TRGV2 with TRGJ1 or TRGJ2. The J gene is not listed in TCRdb, so it was assigned here from a DNA match to germline. V shed 0 bases, J shed 7 bases, and the junction held 6 bases outside the gene matches. This CDR3 has 13 amino acids. Germline loops: CDR1 EGSNGY, CDR2 YDSYNSKV. CDR3 sequence reads: CATWDGPEYKKLF. The CDR3 DNA reads TGTGCCACCTGGGACGGGCCGGAATATAAGAAACTCTTT.

This clone was counted many times. A read error may explain this, as a much larger clone is one base away. The chain employs TRGV8 and TRGJ1 or TRGJ2. The J gene comes from matching the DNA to germline here; TCRdb lacks it. The CDR3 runs to 13 residues. The trim removed 0 bases at V and 3 bases at J, leaving 2 bases unmatched. Germline V gene lookup returns CDR1 VENAVY and CDR2 YDSYNSRV. The CDR3 coding sequence is TGTGCCACCTGGGATAGGGCTTATTATAAGAAACTCTTT. Translating gives CATWDRAYYKKLF.

By sample share, this clone is medium-sized. The chain combines TRGV4 with TRGJ1 or TRGJ2. No J segment appears in TCRdb, so it was assigned here by matching the sequence to germline. The CDR3 has 13 residues. J lost 6 bases, V lost 5 bases, and 10 bases had no gene match. The germline gives CDR1 EGSTGY, CDR2 YDSYTSSV. CDR3 nucleotide sequence: TGTGCCACCTGGGCCTTAGAGCGTTATAAGAAACTCTTT. This encodes CATWALERYKKLF.

The CDR3 sequence: CACWICPKLF. CDR3 DNA: TGTGCCTGCTGGATTTGTCCTAAACTCTTT. This chain connects TRGV11 to TRGJ1 or TRGJ2. TRGV11 is assigned to the ORF class and has an uncertain function. This CDR3 spans 10 amino acids. V lost 6 bases, J lost 13 bases, and 6 bases stayed unmatched.

This clone is medium-sized by share. The chain employs TRGV2 and TRGJ1 or TRGJ2. As TCRdb names no J gene, one was assigned here on the basis of a DNA match to germline. CDR3 size: 11 residues. V lost 0 bases, J lost 12 bases, and 5 bases stayed unmatched. Per the germline V gene, CDR1 is EGSNGY and CDR2 is YDSYNSKV. CDR3 in amino acids: CATWDGRMKLF. The CDR3 DNA follows: TGTGCCACCTGGGACGGGCGGATGAAACTCTTT.

This clone is deemed medium-sized. The rearrangement links TRGV5 to TRGJ1 or TRGJ2. The J gene was missing in TCRdb and was found by matching the end of the DNA to germline. J was trimmed by 3 bases and V by 3 bases; bases with no gene match: 8. CDR1 is VINAFY and CDR2 is YDVSNSKD in the germline V gene. There are 14 residues in the CDR3. CDR3: CATWDGVFYYKKLF. CDR3 sequence (DNA): TGTGCCACCTGGGACGGGGTCTTTTATTATAAGAAACTCTTT.

By frequency in the sample, this clone is medium-sized. This chain joins TRGV4 and TRGJ1 or TRGJ2. Because TCRdb records no J gene, it was assigned here through a match of the DNA to germline. Losses at the gene ends were 3 bases for V and 8 bases for J; bases not matched to a gene: 7. The CDR3 runs 12 residues. The germline gives CDR1 EGSTGY, CDR2 YDSYTSSV. The CDR3 loop reads CATWDKKDKKLF. The DNA for the CDR3 is TGTGCCACCTGGGATAAGAAGGATAAGAAACTCTTT.

This clone is medium-sized (0.01 to 0.1%) by share. The chain carries TRGV10 and TRGJ1 or TRGJ2. No J gene was available from TCRdb, and it was assigned here by a germline match of the DNA. TRGV10 is an ORF; its function is uncertain. V lost 12 bases and J lost 5; bases outside the gene matches: 17. The CDR3 is 14 amino acids. This CDR3 reads CAARSSGQNYKKLF. CDR3 DNA sequence: TGTGCTGCCAGATCTTCAGGCCAAAATTATAAGAAACTCTTT.

By share, this clone counts as medium-sized. This same CDR3 is encoded by further DNA sequences in the sample. The V gene is TRGV2, the J gene TRGJ1 or TRGJ2. The J gene is absent in TCRdb and was assigned here via DNA matching to germline. This CDR3 spans 13 amino acids. J gave up 5 bases and V 0 bases, and 4 bases lay outside the gene matches. Germline CDR1 EGSNGY, CDR2 YDSYNSKV. The CDR3 DNA reads as TGTGCCACCTGGGACGGGCTCGATTATAAGAAACTCTTT. Encoded protein: CATWDGLDYKKLF.

By sample fraction, this clone is medium-sized (0.01 to 0.1%). CDR3 nucleotide sequence: TGTGCCACCTGGGATGATTATAAGAAACTCTTT. Its protein is CATWDDYKKLF. V gene TRGV4 combines with J gene TRGJ1 or TRGJ2. No J segment appears in TCRdb, so it was assigned here by matching the sequence to germline. J lost 5 bases, V lost 2 bases, and 0 bases had no gene match. CDR3 size: 11 residues. Germline assignment: CDR1 EGSTGY and CDR2 YDSYTSSV.

This clone was recorded at least ten times. The rearrangement uses TRGV8 and TRGJ1 or TRGJ2. The J gene is not listed in TCRdb, so it was assigned here from a DNA match to germline. V trimming: 1 base; J trimming: 4 bases; junction bases outside the gene matches: 4. The CDR3 extends over 13 amino acids. The germline V gene has CDR1 VENAVY and CDR2 YDSYNSRV. Written as DNA, the CDR3 is TGTGCCACCTGGGATAGTTTGTATTATAAGAAACTCTTT. It specifies CATWDSLYYKKLF.

This clone is medium-sized. V is TRGV10 and J is TRGJ1 or TRGJ2. The J gene is absent in TCRdb and was assigned here via DNA matching to germline. TRGV10 is designated an ORF whose function remains uncertain. The CDR3 totals 13 residues. With 8 bases clipped from V and 0 bases from J, the junction kept 5 bases outside the gene matches. The CDR3 reads CAAWDKNYYKKLF. The CDR3 DNA is TGTGCTGCGTGGGATAAGAATTATTATAAGAAACTCTTT.

This clone is judged medium-sized. This chain uses TRGV2 with TRGJP2. Germline matching of the DNA provided the J gene here, since TCRdb leaves it blank. The CDR3 consists of 16 residues. Germline CDR1 and CDR2: EGSNGY and YDSYNSKV. V dropped 2 bases and J dropped 2; count of bases not matched to a gene: 8. The CDR3 region is CATWDEPRSSDWIKTF. The CDR3 DNA is TGTGCCACCTGGGACGAACCAAGAAGTAGTGATTGGATCAAGACGTTT.

This clone was detected many times. Other nucleotide sequences from this sample produce the same CDR3. The V call is TRGV2, the J call TRGJ1 or TRGJ2. Here the J gene was assigned by germline matching of the DNA, as TCRdb has none. The CDR3 sequence is 13 residues long. Germline V CDR1 and CDR2: EGSNGY, YDSYNSKV. After removal of 0 bases from V and 4 bases from J, the junction contained 3 bases not matched to a gene. DNA for the CDR3: TGTGCCACCTGGGACGGGCTCTATTATAAGAAACTCTTT. It translates to CATWDGLYYKKLF.

This clone ranks as medium-sized. V is TRGV8 and J is TRGJ1 or TRGJ2. The J gene, absent from TCRdb, was called here by matching the DNA to germline. Trimming removed 3 bases from V and 0 bases from J; junction bases left unmatched: 5. In germline, CDR1 is VENAVY, CDR2 YDSYNSRV. The CDR3 runs to 14 residues. CDR3 loop: CATWDQANYYKKLF. For the CDR3, the DNA is TGTGCCACCTGGGATCAGGCGAATTATTATAAGAAACTCTTT.

By frequency in the sample, this clone is medium-sized. The rearrangement uses TRGV8 and TRGJP2. TCRdb supplies no J gene; here it was assigned by aligning the nucleotide sequence to germline. Germline trimming cut 4 bases from V and 0 bases from J; bases unmatched to any gene: 5. CDR1 and CDR2 from the germline V gene are VENAVY and YDSYNSRV. The CDR3 totals 15 residues. In nucleotides, the CDR3 is TGTGCCACCTGGGACCACCATAGTAGTGATTGGATCAAGACGTTT. Its translation is CATWDHHSSDWIKTF.

By its share, this clone is medium-sized. The genes are TRGV8 and TRGJP2. The J gene, missing from TCRdb, was assigned here through DNA to germline matching. J gave up 5 bases and V 0 bases, and 3 bases lay outside the gene matches. Germline values: CDR1 VENAVY, CDR2 YDSYNSRV. The CDR3 sequence is 14 residues long. Here the CDR3 reads CATWDRGSDWIKTF. CDR3 nucleotide sequence: TGTGCCACCTGGGATAGGGGGAGTGATTGGATCAAGACGTTT.